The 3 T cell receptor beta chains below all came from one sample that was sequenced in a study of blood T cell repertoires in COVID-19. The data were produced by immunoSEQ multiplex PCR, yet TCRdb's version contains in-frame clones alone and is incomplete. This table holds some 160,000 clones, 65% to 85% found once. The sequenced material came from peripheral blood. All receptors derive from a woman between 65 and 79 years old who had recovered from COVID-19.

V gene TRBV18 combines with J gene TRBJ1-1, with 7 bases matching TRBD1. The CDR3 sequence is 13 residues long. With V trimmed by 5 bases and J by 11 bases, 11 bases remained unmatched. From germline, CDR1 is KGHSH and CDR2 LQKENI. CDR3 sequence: CASSSTGTAGAFF. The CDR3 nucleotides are TGTGCCAGCTCATCGACAGGGACGGCGGGGGCTTTCTTT.

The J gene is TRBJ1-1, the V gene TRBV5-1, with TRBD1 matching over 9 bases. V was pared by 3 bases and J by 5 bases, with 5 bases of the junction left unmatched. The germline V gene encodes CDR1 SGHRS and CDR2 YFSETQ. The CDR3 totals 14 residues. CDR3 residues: CASSSMTGGTEAFF. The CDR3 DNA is TGCGCCAGCAGCTCGATGACAGGGGGGACTGAAGCTTTCTTT.

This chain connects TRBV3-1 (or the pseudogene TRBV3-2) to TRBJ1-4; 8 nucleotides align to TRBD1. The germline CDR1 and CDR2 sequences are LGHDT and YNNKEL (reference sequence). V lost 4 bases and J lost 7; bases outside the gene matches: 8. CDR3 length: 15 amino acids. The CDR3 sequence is CASSPQGQAPEKLFF. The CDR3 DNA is TGTGCCAGCAGCCCCCAGGGACAGGCGCCTGAAAAACTGTTTTTT.